These 25 T cell receptor beta chains originate from one sample sequenced in a study of radiotherapy plus CTLA-4 blockade in lung cancer. Measured with immunoSEQ multiplex PCR; TCRdb has only the in-frame clones, and not every one. The table shows roughly 58,000 clones, with approximately 82% occurring only once. Sample: peripheral blood, taken from a patient treated with radiotherapy plus ipilimumab. The source is a human donor with non-small cell lung cancer whose response to radiotherapy plus ipilimumab could not be evaluated.

The V gene is TRBV28, the J gene TRBJ2-1, with TRBD1 as a possible D gene (6 bases). Germline CDR1 and CDR2: MDHEN and SYDVKM. The ends were cut back, 5 bases at V and 5 bases at J, with 16 bases in the middle. The CDR3 is made up of 15 amino acids. The CDR3 protein is CASSTLGGRDNEQFF. CDR3 sequence (DNA): TGTGCCAGCAGTACCCTTGGGGGCAGGGACAATGAGCAGTTCTTC. The entire variable domain, with the rest obtained from reference TRBV28 and TRBJ2-1, is as follows: DVKVTQSSRYLVKRTGEKVFLECVQDMDHENMFWYRQDPGLGLRLIYFSYDVKMKEKGDIPEGYSVSREKKERFSLILESASTNQTSMYLCASSTLGGRDNEQFFGPGTRLTVL.

The chain couples TRBV11-3 to TRBJ2-2; 10 bases map to TRBD2. V was clipped by 5 bases and J by 4 bases; unmatched bases: 4. CDR3 size: 15 residues. Germline CDR1 reads SGHNT; CDR2 reads YENEEA. The CDR3 DNA follows: TGTGCCAGCAGCCTGAGGACTAGCGGCACCGGGGAGCTGTTTTTT. Its translation: CASSLRTSGTGELFF.

V gene TRBV5-1 combines with J gene TRBJ1-1; a possible D gene is TRBD1 (5 bases). With 0 bases removed from V and 8 bases from J, the gap between germline ends came to 11 bases. Germline V gives CDR1 SGHRS, CDR2 YFSETQ. The CDR3 loop spans 13 amino acids. The CDR3 reads CASSLDMAGEAFF. CDR3 nucleotide sequence: TGCGCCAGCAGCTTGGATATGGCAGGGGAAGCTTTCTTT.

V gene TRBV2 combines with J gene TRBJ2-5; 15 nucleotides align to TRBD2. V lost 5 bases, J lost 4 bases, and 5 bases stayed unmatched. Germline V gene lookup returns CDR1 SNHLY and CDR2 FYNNEI. The length of the CDR3 is 16 residues. CDR3: CASSLGLAGGRETQYF. The CDR3 region has the DNA TGTGCCAGCAGTTTAGGACTAGCGGGGGGGCGAGAGACCCAGTACTTC. Looking up the rest from reference TRBV2 and TRBJ2-5 gives the full variable domain: EPEVTQTPSHQVTQMGQEVILRCVPISNHLYFYWYRQILGQKVEFLVSFYNNEISEKSEIFDDQFSVERPDGSNFTLKIRSTKLEDSAMYFCASSLGLAGGRETQYFGPGTRLLVL.

The rearrangement joins TRBV4-3 to TRBJ2-1; 8 bases match TRBD2. CDR3 size: 17 residues. The germline gives CDR1 LGHNA, CDR2 YSLEER. The junction had 5 bases not matched to a gene; V was cut back by 1 base and J by 0 bases. CDR3 in DNA: TGCGCCAGCAGCCAAGGGTCAACTAGCGGCTCCTACAATGAGCAGTTCTTC. Its protein is CASSQGSTSGSYNEQFF.

The genes are TRBV4-1 and TRBJ2-3; no definite D call. The CDR3 consists of 15 residues. From germline, CDR1 is MGHRA and CDR2 YSYEKL. Deletions cut 4 bases from V and 0 bases from J, with 11 bases between. This chain's CDR3 is CASSPGLISTDTQYF. In nucleotides, the CDR3 is TGCGCCAGCAGCCCTGGGCTCATAAGCACAGATACGCAGTATTTT.

V usage is TRBV4-1 and J usage is TRBJ2-2; D is unresolved. The CDR3 sequence is 16 residues long. In germline, CDR1 is MGHRA, CDR2 YSYEKL. Trimming removed 4 bases at V and 4 bases at J, with 16 bases between. The CDR3, as DNA: TGCGCCAGCAGCCGAGGCCCGGAGCTAGGCACCGGGGAGCTGTTTTTT. This codes for CASSRGPELGTGELFF.

The CDR3 reads CASSLTGATTYEQYF. Here the CDR3 DNA reads TGTGCCAGCAGCTTAACAGGGGCTACGACCTACGAGCAGTACTTC. The chain recombines TRBV7-9 with TRBJ2-7; 7 bases fit TRBD1. The CDR3 totals 15 residues. V lost 2 bases and J lost 2; bases outside the gene matches: 6. The V gene's germline CDR1 is SEHNR and CDR2 FQNEAQ (reference sequence).

The rearrangement joins TRBV9 to TRBJ2-5, with 9 bases identical to TRBD1. The CDR3 is 16 amino acids. Germline V lookup: CDR1 SGDLS, CDR2 YYNGEE. After removal of 2 bases from V and 2 bases from J, the junction contained 7 bases not matched to a gene. In nucleotides, the CDR3 is TGTGCCAGCAGCGTTTCACAGGGGGCCAGGCAAGAGACCCAGTACTTC. Translation gives CASSVSQGARQETQYF.

The count of this clone is one. The chain is built from TRBV7-9 and TRBJ2-7, with 13 bases lining up with TRBD2. Trimming took 5 bases from V and 5 from J; bases not matched to a gene: 6. The CDR3 length is 15 residues. CDR1 is SEHNR and CDR2 is FQNEAQ in the germline V gene (reference sequence). The CDR3 DNA sequence: TGTGCCAGCAGCAAGGCCGGGACTAGCGGGAACGAGCAGTACTTC. This encodes CASSKAGTSGNEQYF.

The chain is built from TRBV10-1 and TRBJ2-2; TRBD1 agrees at 8 bases. V gave up 3 bases and J gave up 5 bases; unmatched junction bases: 8. Germline CDR1 reads WNHNN; CDR2 reads SYGVQD (reference sequence). The CDR3 has 16 residues. The CDR3 nucleotides read TGCGCCAGCAGTGATAGAGGCAGGGGGCATACCGGGGAGCTGTTTTTT. Translation: CASSDRGRGHTGELFF.

The gene calls are TRBV28 and TRBJ1-2; the D gene is possibly TRBD1 (5 bases). Trimming removed 5 bases at V and 4 bases at J, with 8 bases between. Germline CDR1 and CDR2: MDHEN and SYDVKM. There are 12 residues in the CDR3. In DNA form, the CDR3 reads TGTGCCAGCAGTACACAGGTCTATGGCTACACCTTC. This encodes CASSTQVYGYTF.

The CDR3 is CASSQDQGENIQYF. The DNA for the CDR3 is TGCGCCAGCAGCCAAGACCAGGGGGAGAACATTCAGTACTTC. This chain connects TRBV4-1 to TRBJ2-4; 7 positions agree with TRBD1. This CDR3 comprises 14 residues. Germline-derived CDR1 and CDR2 are MGHRA and YSYEKL. V gave up 0 bases and J gave up 7 bases; unmatched junction bases: 3.

The chain recombines TRBV28 with TRBJ2-1, with D possibly matching TRBD1 (6 bases). V lost 5 bases and J 0 bases, leaving 23 bases between the germline ends. The CDR3 runs to 19 residues. Germline CDR1 and CDR2: MDHEN and SYDVKM. As DNA, the CDR3 is TGTGCCAGCAGTCCCGCCCCGGCCGGGACACTCAGCTCCTACAATGAGCAGTTCTTC. Its protein is CASSPAPAGTLSSYNEQFF. The full variable domain, its missing parts supplied by reference TRBV28 and TRBJ2-1, is DVKVTQSSRYLVKRTGEKVFLECVQDMDHENMFWYRQDPGLGLRLIYFSYDVKMKEKGDIPEGYSVSREKKERFSLILESASTNQTSMYLCASSPAPAGTLSSYNEQFFGPGTRLTVL.

This chain links TRBV6-5 with TRBJ1-2; D may be TRBD1 (6 bases). Germline V CDR1 and CDR2: MNHEY, SVGAGI. Trimming took off 8 bases at V and 7 bases at J, with 23 bases between the two ends. The CDR3 is made up of 15 amino acids. The chain's CDR3 is CASCNSGTPKIGYTF. CDR3 nucleotide sequence: TGTGCCAGCTGTAACTCCGGGACACCAAAGATTGGCTACACCTTC.

This clone was detected a few times. The genes are TRBV6-5 and TRBJ2-5; TRBD1 matches 7 bases. V lost 4 bases to trimming and J lost 2 bases; unmatched junction nucleotides: 4. CDR1 MNHEY and CDR2 SVGAGI come from the germline V gene. The length of the CDR3 is 14 residues. CDR3 in DNA: TGTGCCAGCAGTTTAGGGACAGCTCAAGAGACCCAGTACTTC. It yields the protein CASSLGTAQETQYF.

The V call is TRBV6-1, the J call TRBJ1-3, with TRBD1 matching 8 bases. Germline-derived CDR1 and CDR2 are MNHNS and SASEGT. CDR3 length equals 15 residues. The ends lost 4 bases at V and 4 bases at J; junction bases unmatched: 6. The CDR3 is CASSVYRGIGNTIYF. In nucleotides, the CDR3 is TGTGCCAGCAGTGTCTACAGGGGGATCGGAAACACCATATATTTT.

In this sample, this clone turned up a few times. The chain joins TRBV2 to TRBJ1-6; 7 bases fit TRBD1. The germline V gene encodes CDR1 SNHLY and CDR2 FYNNEI. The V and J ends lost 2 bases and 2 bases, in that order; junction bases with no gene match: 6. The CDR3 loop spans 17 amino acids. In DNA, the CDR3 is TGTGCCAGCAGTGAACAGACAGGGCGGACCTATAATTCACCCCTCCACTTT. Protein product: CASSEQTGRTYNSPLHF.

J is TRBJ1-2 and V is TRBV7-2; maybe TRBD1 (5 bases). The V end was cut by 1 base, the J end by 4 bases, with 13 bases between. There are 15 residues in the CDR3. Per germline, CDR1 SGHTA and CDR2 FQGNSA. The CDR3 region is CASSLDGADGYGYTF. The CDR3 nucleotides are TGTGCCAGCAGCTTAGATGGGGCAGACGGCTATGGCTACACCTTC.

The V call is TRBV19, the J call TRBJ2-4, with TRBD2 as a possible D gene (5 bases). The CDR3 length is 17 residues. The V gene lost 1 base and the J gene lost 1 base, with 14 bases spanning the gap. Germline-derived CDR1 and CDR2 are LNHDA and SQIVND (reference sequence). CDR3 nucleotides: TGTGCCAGTAGTATAGGTGTCGGAGGACTGGCCAAAAACATTCAGTACTTC. This encodes CASSIGVGGLAKNIQYF.

This sequence joins TRBV7-9 and TRBJ1-2; TRBD1 agrees at 7 bases. The CDR3 is made up of 12 amino acids. Trimming at V came to 4 bases and at J to 8 bases, leaving 4 bases not matched to a gene. The germline V gene encodes CDR1 SEHNR and CDR2 FQNEAQ (reference sequence). CDR3 coding DNA: TGTGCCAGCAGCTCGACAGGGAACGGCTACACCTTC. This translates into CASSSTGNGYTF.

Of note for this clone: The sample holds other DNA sequences that translate to the same CDR3. The chain couples TRBV6-5 to TRBJ1-4; D remains ambiguous. From germline, CDR1 is MNHEY and CDR2 SVGAGI. V lost 2 bases and J lost 5, with 6 bases in between. The CDR3 contains 13 residues. The DNA for the CDR3 is TGTGCCAGCAGTTACGTCAGAAATGAAAAACTGTTTTTT. Amino acids: CASSYVRNEKLFF.

The CDR3: CASSFQGTGGYTF. CDR3 sequence (DNA): TGTGCCAGCAGCTTCCAGGGTACTGGTGGCTACACCTTC. The genes are TRBV7-2 and TRBJ1-2, with D possibly being TRBD1 (5 bases). The CDR3 loop spans 13 amino acids. V shed 3 bases and J shed 7 bases, with 12 bases lying between them. CDR1 is SGHTA, CDR2 FQGNSA, per germline.

This chain connects TRBV7-2 to TRBJ1-1; possibly TRBD1 for D (6 bases). V was pared by 5 bases and J by 0 bases, with 10 bases between. The CDR3 length is 14 residues. Germline CDR1 is SGHTA and CDR2 is FQGNSA. This chain's CDR3 is CASSTGQLNTEAFF. Here the CDR3 DNA reads TGTGCCAGCAGCACCGGACAGTTGAACACTGAAGCTTTCTTT.

The chain uses TRBV19 and TRBJ1-1, with TRBD1 matching 9 bases. This CDR3 comprises 15 residues. Trimming at V came to 5 bases and at J to 0 bases, leaving 4 bases not matched to a gene. Germline CDR1 is LNHDA and CDR2 is SQIVND (reference sequence). The CDR3 region has the DNA TGTGCCAGTAGTCCCAACAGGGGGCTGAACACTGAAGCTTTCTTT. Protein: CASSPNRGLNTEAFF.